These 31 T cell receptor beta chains share one sample of origin, sequenced in a study of T-cell memory formation after mild COVID-19. TCRdb passed the 5' RACE reads through MiXCR, listing each CDR3 protein once. The sample lists 550,000 to 700,000 distinct CDR3 sequences; more than 15% were seen once. Sequencing used PBMCs or a T cell subset sorted from them (not recorded which). These receptors came from an adult woman who had mild COVID-19 (a few samples of this study predate the infection). Cell type and time point are not known.

This chain connects TRBV6-1 to TRBJ1-2, with no clear D. The CDR3 is 14 amino acids. From germline, CDR1 is MNHNS and CDR2 SASEGT. Trimming shortened V by 4 bases and J by 8 bases, and 17 bases separated the two germline ends. The CDR3 DNA reads TGTGCCAGCAGTGTCTCCCTAGGAGCGGAGGGCTACACCTTC. This encodes CASSVSLGAEGYTF.

The chain combines TRBV4-2 with TRBJ1-6; D is undetermined. The V gene lost 0 bases and the J gene lost 7 bases, with 16 bases spanning the gap. The CDR3 is 17 residues long. Looked up from germline, CDR1 is LGHNA and CDR2 is YNFKEQ. CDR3 sequence reads: CASSQDTSGRLNSPLHF. In DNA, the CDR3 is TGTGCCAGCAGCCAAGATACTTCGGGCAGGCTAAATTCACCCCTCCACTTT.

V usage is TRBV7-9 and J usage is TRBJ2-3, with 10 nucleotides matching TRBD1. The CDR3 extends over 16 amino acids. Germline CDR1 is SEHNR and CDR2 is FQNEAQ (reference sequence). V lost 5 bases to trimming and J lost 2 bases; unmatched junction nucleotides: 7. The CDR3 spells CASSRGDRGNTDTQYF. The DNA of the CDR3 is TGTGCCAGCAGCCGCGGGGACAGGGGCAACACAGATACGCAGTATTTT.

This clonotype appeared a few times. The chain is built from TRBV5-1 and TRBJ2-2, with 9 bases matching TRBD2. With V trimmed by 0 bases and J by 1 base, 7 bases remained unmatched. Germline CDR1 is SGHRS and CDR2 is YFSETQ. The CDR3 runs to 18 residues. In DNA form, the CDR3 reads TGCGCCAGCAGCTTGGGATATATAGCGGGGGTGAACACCGGGGAGCTGTTTTTT. It is translated as CASSLGYIAGVNTGELFF.

This sequence joins TRBV6-1 and TRBJ1-2, with D possibly being TRBD1 (6 bases). The germline V and J ends were trimmed by 7 bases and 8 bases, with 14 bases remaining between them. Looked up from germline, CDR1 is MNHNS and CDR2 is SASEGT. The CDR3 runs 12 residues. For the CDR3, the DNA is TGTGCCAGCACTGGGGGGGCGAGAGGCTACACCTTC. It translates to CASTGGARGYTF.

This clonotype appeared many times. V usage is TRBV29-1 and J usage is TRBJ2-5; D gene uncertain. The ends were cut back, 7 bases at V and 3 bases at J, with 21 bases in the middle. The CDR3 covers 15 residues. The germline V gene has CDR1 SQVTM and CDR2 ANQGSEA. CDR3 sequence: CSAPLKATAEETQYF. The CDR3 DNA sequence: TGCAGCGCCCCATTGAAAGCCACTGCCGAAGAGACCCAGTACTTC.

This clonotype was recorded many times. The chain has TRBV3-1 and TRBJ2-2; the match to TRBD1 covers 7 bases. The germline gives CDR1 LGHDT, CDR2 YNNKEL (reference sequence). The CDR3 length is 16 residues. The V gene end was trimmed by 5 bases and the J gene end by 2 bases; junction bases not matched to a gene: 8. CDR3 protein: CASSATGDINTGELFF. CDR3 bases: TGTGCCAGCAGCGCTACAGGGGATATTAACACCGGGGAGCTGTTTTTT.

This clonotype was seen more than once but under ten times. The gene calls are TRBV11-2 and TRBJ2-7; D is unclear. Germline CDR1 and CDR2: SGHAT and FQNNGV. V gave up 8 bases and J gave up 2 bases, with 13 bases separating them. The length of the CDR3 is 13 residues. In DNA, the CDR3 is TGTGCCAGCCGCCCCAGCTGGACCTACGAGCAGTACTTC. Protein product: CASRPSWTYEQYF.

The chain joins TRBV7-9 to TRBJ2-1; 9 bases map to TRBD2. The CDR3 has 16 amino acids. Unmatched junction bases numbered 10, after V lost 2 bases and J lost 8 bases. The V gene's germline CDR1 is SEHNR and CDR2 FQNEAQ (reference sequence). Here the CDR3 reads CASSLKAGGSSDEQFF. DNA for the CDR3: TGTGCCAGCAGCTTAAAAGCGGGAGGAAGTAGCGATGAGCAGTTCTTC.

CDR3 amino acids: CASTDGAGGHNEQFF. The CDR3 DNA is TGTGCCAGCACCGACGGGGCGGGGGGACACAATGAGCAGTTCTTC. The chain uses TRBV11-2 and TRBJ2-1; 8 bases map to TRBD2. Germline CDR1 and CDR2: SGHAT and FQNNGV. The CDR3 extends over 15 amino acids. With 7 bases clipped from V and 5 bases from J, the junction kept 10 bases outside the gene matches. Drawing the rest from reference TRBV11-2 and TRBJ2-1, the complete variable domain is EAGVAQSPRYKIIEKRQSVAFWCNPISGHATLYWYQQILGQGPKLLIQFQNNGVVDDSQLPKDRFSAERLKGVDSTLKIQPAKLEDSAVYLCASTDGAGGHNEQFFGPGTRLTVL.

This clonotype has only a few counts. The chain combines TRBV6-4 with TRBJ2-1, with 12 bases matching TRBD2. CDR1 is MRHNA and CDR2 is SNTAGT in the germline V gene. The trim removed 6 bases at V and 9 bases at J, leaving 12 bases unmatched. CDR3 length: 16 residues. DNA of the CDR3: TGTGCCAGCAGCGCCGTTCCGGGACTAGCGGGTTCTGAGCAGTTCTTC. Its protein product is CASSAVPGLAGSEQFF.

This clonotype occurred a few times. This chain uses TRBV3-1 with TRBJ1-5, with a weak D call TRBD1 (5 bases). The germline V gene encodes CDR1 LGHDT and CDR2 YNNKEL (reference sequence). The CDR3 extends over 14 amino acids. V dropped 4 bases and J dropped 4 bases, with 11 bases sitting between them. The CDR3 is CASSPGTANQPQHF. The DNA for the CDR3 is TGTGCCAGCAGCCCCGGGACGGCTAATCAGCCCCAGCATTTT. The entire variable domain, with the rest obtained from reference TRBV3-1 and TRBJ1-5, is as follows: DTAVSQTPKYLVTQMGNDKSIKCEQNLGHDTMYWYKQDSKKFLKIMFSYNNKELIINETVPNRFSPKSPDKAHLNLHINSLELGDSAVYFCASSPGTANQPQHFGDGTRLSIL.

V gene TRBV7-3 combines with J gene TRBJ2-3; 7 nucleotides align to TRBD2. The CDR3 totals 15 residues. The V gene end was trimmed by 2 bases and the J gene end by 6 bases; junction bases not matched to a gene: 8. CDR1 and CDR2 (germline): SGHTA, FQGTGA. DNA for the CDR3: TGTGCCAGCAGCTTACTAGCGGCCTTGGTGGATACGCAGTATTTT. This gives the protein CASSLLAALVDTQYF.

For the CDR3, the DNA is TGTGCCAGCAGCGTAGGCCTCGGGACAGTTCCCTACGAGCAGTACTTC. As protein: CASSVGLGTVPYEQYF. This chain uses TRBV9 with TRBJ2-7; 7 bases map to TRBD1. This CDR3 comprises 16 residues. J lost 2 bases, V lost 0 bases, and 8 bases had no gene match. CDR1 is SGDLS and CDR2 is YYNGEE in the germline V gene.

The chain uses TRBV7-2 and TRBJ2-1; 7 nucleotides match TRBD2. Trimming removed 1 base from V and 3 bases from J; junction bases left unmatched: 6. The CDR3 extends over 16 amino acids. Germline V gives CDR1 SGHTA, CDR2 FQGNSA. The CDR3 sequence: CASSLGIWGGYNEQFF. The CDR3 DNA reads as TGTGCCAGCAGCTTAGGTATTTGGGGGGGCTACAATGAGCAGTTCTTC.

This clonotype was observed a few times. The rearrangement uses TRBV7-8 and TRBJ2-3; tentatively, D is TRBD1 (6 bases). CDR3 size: 15 residues. In germline, CDR1 is SGHVS, CDR2 FQNEAQ. With 5 bases removed from V and 2 bases from J, the gap between germline ends came to 14 bases. The DNA for the CDR3 is TGTGCCAGCAGCCCTGGGGACACCTTCACAGATACGCAGTATTTT. It translates to CASSPGDTFTDTQYF. Full variable domain (outside the CDR3, taken from reference TRBV7-8 and TRBJ2-3): GAGVSQSPRYKVAKRGQDVALRCDPISGHVSLFWYQQALGQGPEFLTYFQNEAQLDKSGLPSDRFFAERPEGSVSTLKIQRTQQEDSAVYLCASSPGDTFTDTQYFGPGTRLTVL.

The gene calls are TRBV12-3 or TRBV12-4 and TRBJ2-2; D is uncertain. The CDR3 has 13 residues. V was shortened by 2 bases and J by 6 bases, with 7 bases between the two germline ends. In nucleotides, the CDR3 is TGTGCCAGCAGTTTACTCAGACCCGGGGAGCTGTTTTTT. It translates to CASSLLRPGELFF.

This clonotype came up a few times. This chain links TRBV11-2 with TRBJ1-1; D is unclear. Trimming took off 1 base at V and 7 bases at J, with 16 bases between the two ends. The CDR3 runs 15 residues. Germline assignment: CDR1 SGHAT and CDR2 FQNNGV. The CDR3 sequence: CASSLAYGRDDEAFF. The CDR3 coding sequence is TGTGCCAGCAGCTTAGCCTACGGACGAGACGATGAAGCTTTCTTT.

This clonotype has more than one count but fewer than ten. This sequence joins TRBV6-2 or TRBV6-3 and TRBJ2-7; 11 bases agree with TRBD2. The trim removed 6 bases at V and 3 bases at J, leaving 4 bases unmatched. The germline V gene has CDR1 MNHEY and CDR2 SVGEGT. The CDR3 loop spans 14 amino acids. The CDR3 DNA sequence: TGTGCCAGCAGGTCTCTAGCGGGGGGCTACGAGCAGTACTTC. As protein: CASRSLAGGYEQYF.

This clonotype came up a few times. The chain recombines TRBV5-5 with TRBJ2-5; no clear D. V lost 0 bases, J lost 2 bases, and 8 bases lay in between. The CDR3 totals 14 residues. The germline gives CDR1 SGHKS, CDR2 YYEKEE (reference sequence). CDR3 coding DNA: TGTGCCAGCAGCTTGGAACAGCTACAAGAGACCCAGTACTTC. Translation: CASSLEQLQETQYF.

This clonotype has ten or more counts. The V gene is TRBV5-1, the J gene TRBJ2-3; 10 bases line up with TRBD1. CDR1 is SGHRS, CDR2 YFSETQ, per germline. This CDR3 contains 15 residues. V was clipped by 3 bases and J by 3 bases; unmatched bases: 4. CDR3 residues: CASSSRTGGTDTQYF. The CDR3, as DNA: TGCGCCAGCAGCTCCCGGACAGGGGGGACAGATACGCAGTATTTT.

With regard to this clonotype: An end of the junction does not agree with germline; a read error may underlie this. The rearrangement links TRBV12-3 or TRBV12-4 to TRBJ2-7; 9 bases align to TRBD1. The CDR3 has 15 amino acids. CDR3 loop: CASSFPGQGSHEQYF. As DNA, the CDR3 is TGTGCCAGCAGTTTCCCGGGACAGGGCTCCCACGAGCAGTACTTC.

This clonotype was seen a handful of times. This chain links TRBV4-3 with TRBJ1-5; D is unresolved. The CDR3 sequence is 14 residues long. V was cut by 1 base and J by 0 bases, with 4 bases left in between. CDR1 is LGHNA and CDR2 is YSLEER in the germline V gene. Here the CDR3 DNA reads TGCGCCAGCAGCCAAGGTTTTAGCAATCAGCCCCAGCATTTT. This encodes CASSQGFSNQPQHF.

The rearrangement joins TRBV29-1 to TRBJ1-2; D not resolved. The CDR3 has 13 amino acids. Germline-derived CDR1 and CDR2 are SQVTM and ANQGSEA. V lost 5 bases, J lost 3 bases, and 13 bases lay in between. Written as DNA, the CDR3 is TGCAGCGTTCTGAGGTTAAGAGACTATGGCTACACCTTC. Encoded protein: CSVLRLRDYGYTF.

The chain employs TRBV28 and TRBJ2-1, with 10 bases identical to TRBD2. The CDR3 is made up of 16 amino acids. Trimming removed 5 bases from V and 7 bases from J; junction bases left unmatched: 11. CDR1 MDHEN and CDR2 SYDVKM come from the germline V gene. The CDR3 DNA sequence: TGTGCCAGCAGTATAAGAGCGGGAGGGCCGGAAAATGAGCAGTTCTTC. Its translation: CASSIRAGGPENEQFF.

Worth noting for this clonotype: A much more abundant neighbour one base away suggests this may be a read error. The rearrangement links TRBV4-3 to TRBJ2-2, with 7 positions matching TRBD2. The length of the CDR3 is 17 residues. The V gene's germline CDR1 is LGHNA and CDR2 YSLEER. Germline trimming cut 1 base from V and 5 bases from J; bases unmatched to any gene: 10. The CDR3 here is CASSQGYGGRYTGELFF. The CDR3 region has the DNA TGCGCCAGCAGCCAAGGGTATGGCGGGAGATATACCGGGGAGCTGTTTTTT.

This clonotype was seen once. The chain has TRBV7-6 and TRBJ1-1, with a weak D call TRBD1 (5 bases). Germline values: CDR1 SGHVS, CDR2 FNYEAQ. CDR3 length: 14 residues. Between the trimmed V and J ends, which lost 0 bases and 4 bases, there was a span of 9 bases. This CDR3 is CASSLAAQGTEAFF. CDR3 coding DNA: TGTGCCAGCAGCTTAGCGGCCCAGGGCACTGAAGCTTTCTTT.

Only a few counts were recorded for this clonotype. The rearrangement links TRBV5-1 to TRBJ2-2; D is tentatively TRBD1 or TRBD2 (6 bases each). The CDR3 spans 15 residues. CDR1 and CDR2 (germline): SGHRS, YFSETQ. With 6 bases removed from V and 0 bases from J, the gap between germline ends came to 12 bases. This CDR3 reads CASNLGGANTGELFF. The CDR3 DNA follows: TGCGCCAGCAACCTGGGGGGCGCGAACACCGGGGAGCTGTTTTTT. The full variable domain, with the rest looked up from reference TRBV5-1 and TRBJ2-2, is KAGVTQTPRYLIKTRGQQVTLSCSPISGHRSVSWYQQTPGQGLQFLFEYFSETQRNKGNFPGRFSGRQFSNSRSEMNVSTLELGDSALYLCASNLGGANTGELFFGEGSRLTVL.

The chain is built from TRBV14 and TRBJ2-1; 8 bases are a match to TRBD2. CDR3 length: 16 amino acids. Trimming at V came to 1 base and at J to 5 bases, leaving 7 bases not matched to a gene. From germline, CDR1 is SGHDN and CDR2 FVKESK. The CDR3 is CASSQAREAINNEQFF. CDR3 nucleotides: TGTGCCAGCAGCCAAGCGCGGGAGGCCATTAACAATGAGCAGTTCTTC.

This chain connects TRBV5-1 to TRBJ1-1; TRBD1 is a possible D gene (6 bases). Trimming removed 3 bases at V and 0 bases at J, with 12 bases between. CDR1 SGHRS and CDR2 YFSETQ come from the germline V gene. CDR3 length: 15 amino acids. This CDR3 is CASSYGKGVNTEAFF. The DNA for the CDR3 is TGCGCCAGCAGCTACGGTAAGGGGGTGAACACTGAAGCTTTCTTT.

This chain joins TRBV7-2 and TRBJ2-3; D not resolved. In germline, CDR1 is SGHTA, CDR2 FQGNSA. V lost 1 base and J 1 base, leaving 9 bases between the germline ends. The CDR3 is 15 amino acids. In nucleotides, the CDR3 is TGTGCCAGCAGCTTAGTGGCTGCGGGCACAGATACGCAGTATTTT. This gives the protein CASSLVAAGTDTQYF.